The rows below give T cell receptor beta chains drawn from one sample of a study of T cells after yellow fever vaccination. From the 5' RACE reads, TCRdb called clonotypes with MiXCR, one entry per CDR3 protein. The sample records 550,000 or so distinct CDR3 sequences, 15% to 20% being singletons. Here the sequenced sample was PBMCs, taken 15 days after the yellow fever booster vaccination. The origin of the receptors is a man aged 25-45 years who received the YFV17D yellow fever vaccine. CDR3s include the opening cysteine and the closing phenylalanine or tryptophan. D genes are given only for firm matches.

d_call v_call cdr3_aa
TRBD2 TRBV27 CASSSAGGFLDTQYF
NA TRBV6-1 CASSRTSGYEQYF
NA TRBV2 CASSESRVGTDTQYF
NA TRBV5-5 CASSLIPNEKLFF
NA TRBV12-3/TRBV12-4 CASSLAADTQPQHF
TRBD2 TRBV14 CASSRDSSGKNTGELFF
TRBD1 TRBV7-2 CASTPGGGDTQYF
TRBD2 TRBV7-9 CASSLLAGFTDTQYF
NA TRBV15 CATSRPPRGTEAFF
NA TRBV2 CASGEEGWTYEQYF
NA TRBV20-1 CSPRVNNEQFF
TRBD1 TRBV24-1 CATSDFSGQGTDTQYF
NA TRBV24-1 CATRGRRADTQYF
NA TRBV10-3 CAIRGSAGQSYEQYF
NA TRBV28 CASVRGSYEQYF
NA TRBV9 CASSVWGSNTGELFF
NA TRBV6-2/TRBV6-3 CASSYSRRLETQYF